Following are 30 T cell receptor beta chains from one sample sequenced in a study of T cell responses to AZD1222 COVID-19 vaccine. TCRdb's table, derived via immunoSEQ multiplex PCR, lists solely in-frame clones and lacks some. The sample has approximately 100,000 clones, about 93% seen once; the top ten hold 5%. Sequencing used peripheral blood, obtained on day 0 of AZD1222 vaccination. These receptor sequences come from an adult in good health.

This rearrangement joins TRBV29-1 to TRBJ2-3, with 8 nucleotides matching TRBD2. The CDR3 is 14 residues long. Trimming removed 2 bases from V and 0 bases from J; junction bases left unmatched: 1. Per germline, CDR1 SQVTM and CDR2 ANQGSEA. The CDR3 coding sequence is TGCAGCGTTGAATCTAGCGGGAGCACAGATACGCAGTATTTT. Translation gives CSVESSGSTDTQYF.

To note about this clone: The identical CDR3 is also encoded by other nucleotide sequences in the sample. The chain is built from TRBV28 and TRBJ2-3, with D maybe TRBD2 (6 bases). Germline V gives CDR1 MDHEN, CDR2 SYDVKM. The V gene lost 7 bases and the J gene lost 1 base, with 15 bases spanning the gap. The CDR3 sequence is 15 residues long. Here the CDR3 reads CASTQGSSGTDTQYF. The CDR3 region has the DNA TGTGCCAGCACTCAAGGGTCTAGCGGCACAGATACGCAGTATTTT.

This chain uses TRBV24-1 with TRBJ2-1, with 8 nucleotides matching TRBD2. J gave up 2 bases and V 5 bases, and 4 bases lay outside the gene matches. The CDR3 contains 15 residues. Germline CDR1 is KGHDR and CDR2 is SFDVKD. CDR3 bases: TGTGCCACCAGTGTCCGCGGGAGGCCCTACAATGAGCAGTTCTTC. Amino acid sequence: CATSVRGRPYNEQFF.

The chain employs TRBV28 and TRBJ1-5; TRBD1 might be the D (6 bases). The CDR3 spans 15 residues. From germline, CDR1 is MDHEN and CDR2 SYDVKM. V dropped 5 bases and J dropped 6 bases, with 17 bases sitting between them. The chain's CDR3 is CASSPGGQGTQPQHF. For the CDR3, the DNA is TGTGCCAGCAGTCCCGGGGGGCAGGGAACTCAGCCCCAGCATTTT.

This clone has just one count. The V and J genes are TRBV11-2 and TRBJ1-4; D not certain. There are 16 residues in the CDR3. Germline V CDR1 and CDR2: SGHAT, FQNNGV. Trimming removed 5 bases at V and 0 bases at J, with 13 bases between. The chain's CDR3 is CASSPLRATTNEKLFF. DNA of the CDR3: TGTGCCAGCAGCCCCCTGAGAGCTACAACTAATGAAAAACTGTTTTTT.

This chain links TRBV19 with TRBJ2-1; 11 bases are a match to TRBD2. Germline CDR1 is LNHDA and CDR2 is SQIVND (reference sequence). The CDR3 sequence is 19 residues long. V gave up 8 bases and J gave up 7 bases; unmatched junction bases: 22. The CDR3 region is CASGSPRLAGRGSGNEQFF. Here the CDR3 DNA reads TGTGCCAGTGGATCCCCGAGACTAGCGGGAAGGGGGTCTGGGAATGAGCAGTTCTTC.

The chain couples TRBV7-9 to TRBJ1-2; D is possibly TRBD1 (5 bases). This CDR3 has 14 residues. Per germline, CDR1 SEHNR and CDR2 FQNEAQ (reference sequence). V was cut by 2 bases and J by 6 bases, with 13 bases left in between. Here the CDR3 DNA reads TGTGCCAGCAGCTTACCGGCCAGGGACCATGGCTACACCTTC. It translates to CASSLPARDHGYTF.

This clone came up once. The chain links TRBV7-2 to TRBJ2-7; 11 bases fit TRBD2. From germline, CDR1 is SGHTA and CDR2 FQGNSA. V shed 4 bases, J shed 6 bases, and the junction held 2 bases outside the gene matches. This CDR3 comprises 13 residues. CDR3 sequence (DNA): TGTGCCAGCAGCTCCGGGACTAGCGGCGAGCAGTACTTC. Its translation is CASSSGTSGEQYF. Full variable domain (remainder filled in from reference TRBV7-2 and TRBJ2-7): GAGVSQSPSNKVTEKGKDVELRCDPISGHTALYWYRQSLGQGLEFLIYFQGNSAPDKSGLPSDRFSAERTGGSVSTLTIQRTQQEDSAVYLCASSSGTSGEQYFGPGTRLTVT.

CDR3 sequence (DNA): TGTGCCACCAGTGATTTTAGGGGACAGGGGACGAGGTCTTGGATGGCCCAGCATTTT. Translated, it gives CATSDFRGQGTRSWMAQHF. The chain carries TRBV24-1 and TRBJ1-5; TRBD1 aligns across 10 bases. CDR1 is KGHDR and CDR2 is SFDVKD in the germline V gene. The V gene end was trimmed by 1 base and the J gene end by 11 bases; junction bases not matched to a gene: 19. The CDR3 runs 19 residues.

The chain links TRBV19 to TRBJ2-1; D is perhaps TRBD1 (8 bases). Germline-derived CDR1 and CDR2 are LNHDA and SQIVND (reference sequence). Trimming left V 5 bases short and J 5 bases short, with 13 bases between. The CDR3 extends over 14 amino acids. The chain's CDR3 is CASSRTGGDNEQFF. The CDR3 DNA sequence: TGTGCCAGTAGTCGTACAGGGGGGGACAATGAGCAGTTCTTC.

This sequence joins TRBV6-1 and TRBJ2-7; D perhaps matches TRBD2 (6 bases). Trimming pared 3 bases from V and 3 bases from J, leaving 9 bases between. The CDR3 is 13 residues long. The V gene's germline CDR1 is MNHNS and CDR2 SASEGT. The CDR3 here is CASSDRGNYEQYF. Written as DNA, the CDR3 is TGTGCCAGCAGTGACCGGGGGAACTACGAGCAGTACTTC.

V gene TRBV6-1 combines with J gene TRBJ2-2, with D unclear. V was trimmed by 2 bases and J by 4 bases, leaving 11 bases between them. Germline CDR1 MNHNS, CDR2 SASEGT. This CDR3 region has 15 residues. The CDR3 DNA is TGTGCCAGCAGTGAATCGTGGGCCGGCACCGGGGAGCTGTTTTTT. Its translation: CASSESWAGTGELFF.

The J gene is TRBJ1-1, the V gene TRBV6-2 or TRBV6-3, with D possibly matching TRBD1 (5 bases). Deletions cut 0 bases from V and 0 bases from J, with 11 bases between. CDR3 length equals 16 residues. The germline gives CDR1 MNHEY, CDR2 SVGEGT. CDR3 in amino acids: CASSYSPQALNTEAFF. CDR3 in DNA: TGTGCCAGCAGTTACTCGCCACAGGCACTGAACACTGAAGCTTTCTTT.

This rearrangement joins TRBV9 to TRBJ2-5; D gene uncertain. Trimming removed 1 base at V and 5 bases at J, with 9 bases between. CDR3 length: 13 residues. Per the germline V gene, CDR1 is SGDLS and CDR2 is YYNGEE. The DNA for the CDR3 is TGTGCCAGCAGCGTAACCCCACTGGAGACCCAGTACTTC. Amino acids: CASSVTPLETQYF.

The CDR3 here is CASSFLVSGANVLTF. CDR3 DNA sequence: TGTGCCAGCAGCTTTCTTGTCTCTGGGGCCAACGTCCTGACTTTC. V is TRBV5-6 and J is TRBJ2-6; D gene ambiguous. The CDR3 sequence is 15 residues long. CDR1 and CDR2 (germline): SGHDT, YYEEEE. V dropped 2 bases and J dropped 0 bases, with 6 bases sitting between them.

V and J are TRBV7-2 and TRBJ2-1; D is perhaps TRBD2 (6 bases). The germline gives CDR1 SGHTA, CDR2 FQGNSA. CDR3 length: 14 amino acids. Between the trimmed V and J ends, which lost 8 bases and 2 bases, there was a span of 13 bases. The CDR3 region is CASQVGGTYNEQFF. For the CDR3, the DNA is TGTGCCAGCCAAGTAGGCGGGACCTACAATGAGCAGTTCTTC.

The rearrangement uses TRBV3-1 (or the pseudogene TRBV3-2) and TRBJ2-6; D is unresolved. The V and J ends lost 1 base and 2 bases respectively, with 3 bases between them. The CDR3 has 14 residues. Looked up from germline, CDR1 is LGHDT and CDR2 is YNNKEL (reference sequence). DNA for the CDR3: TGTGCCAGCAGCCAAGGGGCTGGGGCCAACGTCCTGACTTTC. It specifies CASSQGAGANVLTF.

The chain is built from TRBV24-1 and TRBJ2-5; perhaps TRBD2 as D (5 bases). The germline V and J ends were trimmed by 5 bases and 2 bases, with 20 bases remaining between them. Looked up from germline, CDR1 is KGHDR and CDR2 is SFDVKD. The CDR3 sequence is 17 residues long. The CDR3 loop is CATSAITTADPQETQYF. For the CDR3, the DNA is TGTGCCACCAGTGCGATAACAACAGCGGACCCTCAAGAGACCCAGTACTTC.

The CDR3, as DNA: TGTGCCAGCAGCTTAATAGGAGATGAGCAGTTCTTC. It is translated as CASSLIGDEQFF. V is TRBV7-9 and J is TRBJ2-1; D not certain. The CDR3 contains 12 residues. Looked up from germline, CDR1 is SEHNR and CDR2 is FQNEAQ (reference sequence). Trimming took off 2 bases at V and 8 bases at J, with 7 bases between the two ends.

The chain combines TRBV3-1 (or the pseudogene TRBV3-2) with TRBJ1-1; D is perhaps TRBD1 (6 bases). V gave up 0 bases and J gave up 5 bases, with 16 bases separating them. Germline V CDR1 and CDR2: LGHDT, YNNKEL (reference sequence). This CDR3 comprises 16 residues. CDR3 loop: CASSQEFRGIGTEAFF. CDR3 bases: TGTGCCAGCAGCCAAGAGTTCAGGGGAATAGGGACTGAAGCTTTCTTT.

This rearrangement joins TRBV11-2 to TRBJ1-1, with D unresolved. Deletions cut 1 base from V and 9 bases from J, with 9 bases between. There are 12 residues in the CDR3. The germline CDR1 and CDR2 sequences are SGHAT and FQNNGV. CDR3 region: CASSLAGLKAFF. The CDR3 region has the DNA TGTGCCAGCAGCTTAGCGGGTTTAAAAGCTTTCTTT. Together with reference TRBV11-2 and TRBJ1-1, the CDR3 gives the full variable domain: EAGVAQSPRYKIIEKRQSVAFWCNPISGHATLYWYQQILGQGPKLLIQFQNNGVVDDSQLPKDRFSAERLKGVDSTLKIQPAKLEDSAVYLCASSLAGLKAFFGQGTRLTVV.

The V and J genes are TRBV19 and TRBJ1-6; D may be TRBD1 (6 bases). This CDR3 has 13 amino acids. In germline, CDR1 is LNHDA, CDR2 SQIVND (reference sequence). V lost 3 bases, J lost 12 bases, and 12 bases lay in between. The CDR3 spells CASSISQGRPLHF. In DNA form, the CDR3 reads TGTGCCAGTAGTATTTCACAGGGTCGACCCCTCCACTTT.

This clone was counted a single time. The chain has TRBV6-6 and TRBJ1-6; 8 bases align to TRBD1. Germline CDR1 MNHNY, CDR2 SVGAGI (reference sequence). V shed 6 bases and J 10 bases; nucleotides not matched to a gene: 8. CDR3 length equals 14 residues. For the CDR3, the DNA is TGTGCCAGCAGCCCTACAGGGGGGAAATCACCCCTCCACTTT. This translates into CASSPTGGKSPLHF.

The rearrangement uses TRBV23-1 and TRBJ2-7; no reliable D call. TRBV23-1 is labeled an ORF, and its function is uncertain. V lost 8 bases, J lost 6 bases, and 11 bases lay in between. The CDR3 is 11 residues long. CDR3 sequence reads: CASPQVGEQYF. DNA of the CDR3: TGCGCCAGCCCCCAAGTAGGCGAGCAGTACTTC.

CDR3 DNA: TGTGCCAGCAGTTACGGCGTCTATGGCTACACCTTC. Protein product: CASSYGVYGYTF. V is TRBV6-2 or TRBV6-3 and J is TRBJ1-2; D gene ambiguous. The germline V gene has CDR1 MNHEY and CDR2 SVGEGT. The CDR3 contains 12 residues. The ends were cut back, 2 bases at V and 4 bases at J, with 5 bases in the middle.

CDR3 sequence (DNA): TGTGCCAGCAGCCCGAGGAGACAGGCGAACACCGGGGAGCTGTTTTTT. This gives the protein CASSPRRQANTGELFF. This chain uses TRBV9 with TRBJ2-2, with D perhaps TRBD1 (6 bases). This CDR3 comprises 16 residues. Between the trimmed V and J ends, which lost 4 bases and 0 bases, there was a span of 13 bases. The V gene's germline CDR1 is SGDLS and CDR2 YYNGEE.

The rearrangement joins TRBV9 to TRBJ2-2; D assignment may be TRBD1 or TRBD2 (6 bases each). Trimming pared 1 base from V and 6 bases from J, leaving 16 bases between. In germline, CDR1 is SGDLS, CDR2 YYNGEE. The length of the CDR3 is 16 residues. The CDR3 DNA reads as TGTGCCAGCAGCGTACGGGGGCATCAGGTAGCCGGGGAGCTGTTTTTT. It yields the protein CASSVRGHQVAGELFF.

V is TRBV9 and J is TRBJ2-7; tentatively, D is TRBD2 (7 bases). Trimming took off 0 bases at V and 2 bases at J, with 15 bases between the two ends. Germline assignment: CDR1 SGDLS and CDR2 YYNGEE. The CDR3 covers 16 residues. The CDR3 spells CASSVAGGIIPYEQYF. CDR3 sequence (DNA): TGTGCCAGCAGCGTAGCGGGGGGCATAATCCCCTACGAGCAGTACTTC.

The chain employs TRBV5-4 and TRBJ2-1; D is uncertain. The length of the CDR3 is 12 residues. Trimming took 4 bases from V and 5 from J, leaving 7 bases between them. CDR1 and CDR2 (germline): SGHNT, YYREEE (reference sequence). This CDR3 reads CASSKVNNEQFF. The CDR3, as DNA: TGTGCCAGCAGCAAGGTAAACAATGAGCAGTTCTTC.

This chain's CDR3 is CASSETGWGNSPLHF. The CDR3 nucleotides read TGTGCCAGCAGTGAGACAGGGTGGGGTAATTCACCCCTCCACTTT. V gene TRBV6-1 combines with J gene TRBJ1-6, with 7 positions matching TRBD1. The CDR3 spans 15 residues. V trimming: 3 bases; J trimming: 6 bases; junction bases outside the gene matches: 5. Per the germline V gene, CDR1 is MNHNS and CDR2 is SASEGT.